This T cell receptor beta chain was recovered during a study of blood T cells in healthy people across ages. A J-beta primer mix and a sample-barcoded 5' primer were used in a second PCR of about 6 to 12 cycles. Every sample gave at least 3 million paired-end reads containing CDR3. TCRdb independently ran MiXCR on the 5' RACE reads; one entry per CDR3 protein. The profile covers about 1,800,000 distinct CDR3 sequences, with 28% appearing a single time and less than 9.5% taken by the ten largest. The CDR3 consists of 15 residues. Germline CDR1 is MNHNS and CDR2 is SASEGT. V was cut by 6 bases and J by 10 bases, with 21 bases left in between.

The V and J genes are TRBV6-1 and TRBJ1-4, with D uncertain. The source material was blood. The receptor was derived from a woman in her 30s in good health. CDR3 loop: CASRRPGQLGGKLFF. The CDR3 DNA follows: TGTGCCAGCAGAAGACCCGGGCAACTCGGCGGAAAACTGTTTTTT.